A selection of T cell receptor beta chains follows, all from one sample in a study of blood T cell repertoires in COVID-19. TCRdb's table, derived via immunoSEQ multiplex PCR, lists solely in-frame clones and lacks some. The sample has roughly 220,000 clones, approximately 80% seen once. Input material: PBMCs or T cells enriched from blood (not recorded which). The origin of the receptors is a middle-aged woman with acute COVID-19. The CDR3 runs from the conserved cysteine through the conserved F or W. The order of the fields is clone size, J gene, V gene, D gene, CDR3 DNA, CDR3 protein. D genes are given only for firm matches. The size entry is marked missing in some rows and otherwise reads once, few, many or a size class.

clone_size: -; j_call: TRBJ1-2; v_call: TRBV19; d_call: -; cdr3_nt: TGTGCCAGTAGAAATACGGGTGGCGCGGGCTACACCTTC; cdr3_aa: CASRNTGGAGYTF
clone_size: -; j_call: TRBJ2-1; v_call: TRBV13; d_call: -; cdr3_nt: TGTGCCAGCAGCTCCCTCCGAGGTCAGTTCTTC; cdr3_aa: CASSSLRGQFF
clone_size: -; j_call: TRBJ1-6; v_call: TRBV30; d_call: -; cdr3_nt: TGTGCCTGGAGTGTTACTAATACAAATTTACCCCTCCACTTT; cdr3_aa: CAWSVTNTNLPLHF
clone_size: -; j_call: TRBJ1-1; v_call: TRBV14; d_call: TRBD1; cdr3_nt: TGTGCCAGCAGCCAAGACTCACAGGGGATCGGTGAAGCTTTCTTT; cdr3_aa: CASSQDSQGIGEAFF
clone_size: -; j_call: TRBJ1-2; v_call: TRBV7-9; d_call: TRBD1; cdr3_nt: TGTGCCAGCCTTTCATCCCGAGGACAGGGTGTATGGGGCTACACCTTC; cdr3_aa: CASLSSRGQGVWGYTF
clone_size: few; j_call: TRBJ1-5; v_call: TRBV3-1/TRBV3-2; d_call: -; cdr3_nt: TGTGCCAGCAGCCAACGGGGGGCCCTTCAGCCCCAGCATTTT; cdr3_aa: CASSQRGALQPQHF
clone_size: -; j_call: TRBJ2-7; v_call: TRBV5-1; d_call: -; cdr3_nt: TGCGCCAGCAGCTTGACTGCGGGGACCGACGAGCAGTACTTC; cdr3_aa: CASSLTAGTDEQYF
clone_size: -; j_call: TRBJ2-3; v_call: TRBV2; d_call: TRBD2; cdr3_nt: TGTGCCAGCAGTCCTTCCTCTAGCGGGAGTTGGACAGATACGCAGTATTTT; cdr3_aa: CASSPSSSGSWTDTQYF
clone_size: -; j_call: TRBJ2-2; v_call: TRBV6-1; d_call: -; cdr3_nt: TGTGCCAGCAGTGACAGGGGGAACACCGGGGAGCTGTTTTTT; cdr3_aa: CASSDRGNTGELFF
clone_size: -; j_call: TRBJ2-7; v_call: TRBV5-1; d_call: TRBD2; cdr3_nt: TGCGCCAGCAGCTCACCCCTAGCGGGGCGCGGCGAGCAGTACTTC; cdr3_aa: CASSSPLAGRGEQYF
clone_size: -; j_call: TRBJ2-7; v_call: TRBV6-5; d_call: -; cdr3_nt: TGTGCCAGCAGTTCCCCCTTTGCGGGGAGCTACGAGCAGTACTTC; cdr3_aa: CASSSPFAGSYEQYF
clone_size: -; j_call: TRBJ1-5; v_call: TRBV6-2/TRBV6-3; d_call: -; cdr3_nt: TGTGCCAGCAGTTACACTGGACAGTTCTATAGCAATCAGCCCCAGCATTTT; cdr3_aa: CASSYTGQFYSNQPQHF
clone_size: -; j_call: TRBJ2-2; v_call: TRBV28; d_call: -; cdr3_nt: TGTGCCAGCAGTTCCTCCGCCGGGGGCACCGGGGAGCTGTTTTTT; cdr3_aa: CASSSSAGGTGELFF
clone_size: few; j_call: TRBJ1-3; v_call: TRBV6-5; d_call: TRBD1; cdr3_nt: TGTGCCAGCAGTTACTCGAATTACAGGGGGGGAAACACCATATATTTT; cdr3_aa: CASSYSNYRGGNTIYF
clone_size: once; j_call: TRBJ2-3; v_call: TRBV18; d_call: -; cdr3_nt: TGTGCCAGCTCACCGCCGGTCGGGGCAGATACGCAGTATTTT; cdr3_aa: CASSPPVGADTQYF
clone_size: -; j_call: TRBJ1-4; v_call: TRBV4-2; d_call: -; cdr3_nt: TGTGCCAGCAGCCAAGCTGCAGGGGTCGGGGAAAAACTGTTTTTT; cdr3_aa: CASSQAAGVGEKLFF
clone_size: -; j_call: TRBJ1-3; v_call: TRBV5-6; d_call: TRBD1; cdr3_nt: TGTGCCAGCAGCATCGGGACAGACCTACACTCTGGAAACACCATATATTTT; cdr3_aa: CASSIGTDLHSGNTIYF
clone_size: -; j_call: TRBJ2-3; v_call: TRBV3-1/TRBV3-2; d_call: -; cdr3_nt: TGTGCCAGCACCTTGGGACTTTCTAGCACAGATACGCAGTATTTT; cdr3_aa: CASTLGLSSTDTQYF
clone_size: -; j_call: TRBJ1-5; v_call: TRBV30; d_call: -; cdr3_nt: TGTGCCTGGAGTGTACCGGGGACTTACCATCAGCCCCAGCATTTT; cdr3_aa: CAWSVPGTYHQPQHF
clone_size: -; j_call: TRBJ2-1; v_call: TRBV13; d_call: -; cdr3_nt: TGTGCCAGCAGCCGACTCGGCGCGCAGTTCTTC; cdr3_aa: CASSRLGAQFF
clone_size: -; j_call: TRBJ1-1; v_call: TRBV5-1; d_call: -; cdr3_nt: TGCGCCAGCAGCTCCGGACAGCCCAACACTGAAGCTTTCTTT; cdr3_aa: CASSSGQPNTEAFF
clone_size: -; j_call: TRBJ1-1; v_call: TRBV5-1; d_call: -; cdr3_nt: TGCGCCAGCAGCTCTCCGGGAACGATCACTGAAGCTTTCTTT; cdr3_aa: CASSSPGTITEAFF
clone_size: -; j_call: TRBJ1-1; v_call: TRBV7-2; d_call: -; cdr3_nt: TGTGCCAGCAGCGAGCTAGTTAGGAACACTGAAGCTTTCTTT; cdr3_aa: CASSELVRNTEAFF
clone_size: -; j_call: TRBJ2-7; v_call: TRBV28; d_call: TRBD1; cdr3_nt: TGTGCCAGCAGTCGCTGGACAGGGGACGAGCAGTACTTC; cdr3_aa: CASSRWTGDEQYF
clone_size: -; j_call: TRBJ1-1; v_call: TRBV7-8; d_call: -; cdr3_nt: TGTGCCAGCCGGCCGGGGTTGAACACTGAAGCTTTCTTT; cdr3_aa: CASRPGLNTEAFF
clone_size: few; j_call: TRBJ2-7; v_call: TRBV18; d_call: -; cdr3_nt: TGTGCCAGCTCACCAAGGCTCCAGGAGGCAACCAACGAGCAGTACTTC; cdr3_aa: CASSPRLQEATNEQYF
clone_size: -; j_call: TRBJ2-5; v_call: TRBV27; d_call: TRBD2; cdr3_nt: TGTGCCAGCAGTTCCGGGACTAGCGGGAGGGTTATGGAGACCCAGTACTTC; cdr3_aa: CASSSGTSGRVMETQYF
clone_size: -; j_call: TRBJ2-5; v_call: TRBV11-2; d_call: TRBD1; cdr3_nt: TGTGCCAGCAGCTTAGGACCGGGACAGGGTGAAGAGACCCAGTACTTC; cdr3_aa: CASSLGPGQGEETQYF
clone_size: -; j_call: TRBJ2-3; v_call: TRBV7-2; d_call: -; cdr3_nt: TGTGCCAGCAGCTTACAAGGGGCAGATACGCAGTATTTT; cdr3_aa: CASSLQGADTQYF
clone_size: once; j_call: TRBJ1-2; v_call: TRBV2; d_call: -; cdr3_nt: TGTGCCAGCCTTAGAGAGATAAACTATGGCTACACCTTC; cdr3_aa: CASLREINYGYTF
clone_size: -; j_call: TRBJ2-7; v_call: TRBV7-6; d_call: TRBD1; cdr3_nt: TGTGCCAGCAGCCCCGGACAGGATGGCTACGAGCAGTACTTC; cdr3_aa: CASSPGQDGYEQYF
clone_size: -; j_call: TRBJ2-7; v_call: TRBV13; d_call: -; cdr3_nt: TGTGCCAGCAGCTTAGCTACTGACAGGACCTCAGCCTACGAGCAGTACTTC; cdr3_aa: CASSLATDRTSAYEQYF
clone_size: -; j_call: TRBJ1-5; v_call: TRBV19; d_call: -; cdr3_nt: TGTGCCAGTAGTATAGAGGGCCGGCCCCAGCATTTT; cdr3_aa: CASSIEGRPQHF
clone_size: -; j_call: TRBJ1-2; v_call: TRBV4-1; d_call: TRBD1; cdr3_nt: TGCGCCAGCAGCCAAGATCTGCCGGGACAGGTCTATGGCTACACCTTC; cdr3_aa: CASSQDLPGQVYGYTF
clone_size: -; j_call: TRBJ2-1; v_call: TRBV7-9; d_call: TRBD2; cdr3_nt: TGTGCCAGCAGCTCCGAGAGTAGCGGGAGGGCCGCTGAGCAGTTCTTC; cdr3_aa: CASSSESSGRAAEQFF
clone_size: -; j_call: TRBJ2-2; v_call: TRBV28; d_call: -; cdr3_nt: TGTGCCAGCAGTTCCTCTTATTCTGGGCCGGTCACTGGGGAGCTGTTTTTT; cdr3_aa: CASSSSYSGPVTGELFF
clone_size: -; j_call: TRBJ2-1; v_call: TRBV7-3; d_call: TRBD2; cdr3_nt: TGTGCCAGCAGCTTAATGCTAGCGGCATACAATGAGCAGTTCTTC; cdr3_aa: CASSLMLAAYNEQFF
clone_size: -; j_call: TRBJ1-2; v_call: TRBV9; d_call: TRBD1; cdr3_nt: TGTGCCAGCAGCGTAGGACAGGGAAGCTATGGCTACACCTTC; cdr3_aa: CASSVGQGSYGYTF
clone_size: -; j_call: TRBJ1-2; v_call: TRBV11-2; d_call: TRBD1; cdr3_nt: TGTGCCAGCAGCCCGGGACAGGGAAGCGGCTACACCTTC; cdr3_aa: CASSPGQGSGYTF
clone_size: -; j_call: TRBJ2-7; v_call: TRBV11-3; d_call: TRBD2; cdr3_nt: TGTGCCAGCAGCCGGACTAGCGGGGCCTACGAGCAGTACTTC; cdr3_aa: CASSRTSGAYEQYF
clone_size: -; j_call: TRBJ1-2; v_call: TRBV15; d_call: TRBD1; cdr3_nt: TGTGCCACCAGCTCCTGGAAGGGGGACAGCTATGGCTACACCTTC; cdr3_aa: CATSSWKGDSYGYTF
clone_size: -; j_call: TRBJ2-6; v_call: TRBV19; d_call: -; cdr3_nt: TGTGCCAGTAGTATACTTCAGGGATTCTCTGGGGCCAACGTCCTGACTTTC; cdr3_aa: CASSILQGFSGANVLTF
clone_size: -; j_call: TRBJ1-5; v_call: TRBV12-3/TRBV12-4; d_call: -; cdr3_nt: TGTGCCAGCAGTCCGGTGAATCAGCCCCAGCATTTT; cdr3_aa: CASSPVNQPQHF
clone_size: -; j_call: TRBJ2-1; v_call: TRBV19; d_call: TRBD1; cdr3_nt: TGTGCCAGTAGTGAAGCAGGGGGCTGGAATGAGCAGTTCTTC; cdr3_aa: CASSEAGGWNEQFF
clone_size: -; j_call: TRBJ1-3; v_call: TRBV18; d_call: -; cdr3_nt: TGTGCCAGCTCACCTGGCGGCTCTGGAAACACCATATATTTT; cdr3_aa: CASSPGGSGNTIYF
clone_size: -; j_call: TRBJ1-1; v_call: TRBV10-3; d_call: -; cdr3_nt: TGTGCCATCAGCCAGGGCGACACTGAAGCTTTCTTT; cdr3_aa: CAISQGDTEAFF